Here is one TCR beta chain with its context. The antigen it binds to is not known. The input lacks base qualities; no much larger clone sits a single base away. V and J lose 1 base and 7 bases, and a span of 16 bases separates them. The CDR3 measures 15 amino acids from cysteine to phenylalanine. The read is trimmed to its CDR3 DNA, 45 bases read in frame from base 1. CDR1 SGHTA and CDR2 FQGNSA were looked up in the germline V gene. This sample was taken from a study of cytomegalovirus exposure and HLA in healthy donors (dated by TCRdb to 2016 to 2017). With regard to the full study: In an earlier analysis of approximately 500 of the donors, 250 to 350 Gb of sequence data and 90 million to 120 million unique TCR beta sequences from about 190 million T cells were reported. The aim of the study was to test whether cataloging public T cell receptors could identify signatures of past pathogen exposure. Of the roughly 410 genotyped donors, less than 90% were placed in the genetic ancestry cluster associated with self-reported Caucasian donors. In a later genetic analysis, genome-wide SNP genotypes for about three fifths of the roughly 670 donors were used, and that subset was treated as a discovery cohort. A separate validation cohort of about 110 different subjects was used in addition to the roughly 720-subject first cohort. Rather than using new phenotypic data, the later analysis identified candidate immune exposures from TCR beta sequences and from how often those sequences occurred across donors. An earlier analysis of 587 of the donors applied high-throughput TCR beta sequencing to assess whether each TCR beta V gene segment acted as functional or pseudogenic. All discovery cohort repertoires had been generated on a single sequencing platform. A handful of DR-DQ haplotypes were treated as single units for association and clustering because of strong linkage in the cohort. Among 350 to 400 genotyped donors of the cohort, an average of approximately 240,000 unique TCR beta nucleotide sequences were sequenced per donor, roughly 20% of them non-productive. Roughly 300 gigabases of sequencing data and tens of millions of unique TCR sequences were included in an early release covering about 700 HLA-typed donors. A later analysis re-analyzed previously published TCR beta repertoires from roughly 690 donors and added high-resolution HLA genotyping to study TCR occurrence patterns. The study combined high-throughput TCR immunosequencing, statistical association of individual TCRs with disease status, and machine learning to predict cytomegalovirus infection status. Typing coverage differed by locus: A, B, C, DRB1 and DQB1 were typed in about 620-640 donors, DQA1 in 522, DPA1 in around 600, and DPB1 in around 490. Both class I and class II loci were covered by HLA typing, at four-digit resolution. The study used immunosequencing to profile the T cell repertoires of around 600 subjects and linked those repertoires to cytomegalovirus serostatus. Donor age, sex, ethnicity and CMV serostatus were compiled alongside the repertoire data.

The cohort comprised 710 or so healthy bone marrow donors. All cohort members were sampled while nominally healthy, although unrecorded immune exposures were likely present. The donor tested CMV seropositive and was one of the 289 seropositive cohort members. A peripheral blood sample was provided by each donor, and peripheral blood mononuclear cells were used for TCR beta sequencing. The Qiagen DNeasy Blood Extraction Kit was used to extract genomic DNA from the blood cell samples. Preparation of the library involved the immunoSEQ multiplex PCR assay. The multiplex PCR relied on a mix of 60 forward primers for TCR Vbeta segments and 13 reverse primers for TCR Jbeta segments. The CDR3 region of rearranged TCR beta genes was amplified from genomic DNA with a multiplex PCR assay. The Illumina HiSeq System was used to sequence the amplified TCR beta libraries as 87-base-pair reads. The study's processing was this. A later analysis counted approximately 74 million unique TCR beta chains across the 666 repertoires, and some 11 million of these chains were shared by at least two donors. A nearest-neighbor algorithm error-corrected the raw reads and collapsed the reads into unique sequences, merging closely related sequences to remove PCR and sequencing errors. To assign V, D and J gene segments, CDR3 sequences were aligned to IMGT reference sequences. For a sequence to be retained, a match of at least six nucleotides to both a V gene segment and a J gene segment was required. A rearrangement counted as productive if the CDR3 had no stop codons and remained in frame with V and J, and every other rearrangement counted as non-productive. CDR3 was defined by IMGT convention, running from the second conserved V-encoded cysteine to the conserved J-encoded phenylalanine. Sequences without an unambiguous match to a single V gene segment were excluded from the earlier analysis of approximately 600 of the donors. An earlier analysis of 587 of the donors called V segments functional above 56.7% productive rearrangements and segregating when the between-donor standard deviation exceeded 5%. To diagnose cytomegalovirus status from the catalog of TCR beta chain sequences, a statistical classification framework was built. In a later analysis, TCR nucleotide sequences were compared against IMGT/GENE-DB human TR gene sequences so that V and J genes could be assigned. In a later analysis, CDR3 sequences and most-parsimonious VDJ recombination scenarios were assigned using the TCRdist pipeline. A later analysis defined each TCR beta chain by its CDR3 amino acid sequence plus V-gene family, and excluded reads lacking a unique V-gene family. To address suspected cross-contamination and a sequencing artifact, a later analysis removed several hundred highly shared, low-generation-probability nucleotide sequences. In a later analysis, a clonal expansion index for each public chain was calculated from normalized within-repertoire ranks of inferred template counts. In a later analysis, generation probabilities were computed using a VDJ recombination model fitted to out-of-frame rearrangements, and the results were checked against IGoR. In a later analysis, hypergeometric tests were used to score TCR-TCR, TCR-HLA and TCR-CMV co-occurrence, with a repertoire-size bias correction applied to TCR pairs. To estimate false discovery rates, a later analysis permuted the HLA or CMV assignments 20 times. In a later analysis, co-occurring TCRs were grouped using DBSCAN, with TCRdist sequence similarity added in when clustering inside HLA-allele-positive subsets. Co-occurrence clustering excluded repertoires with fewer than 30,000 or more than 120,000 public chains, plus five with anomalous nucleotide sharing. The clones in this table, taken by TCRdb from immuneACCESS, are in-frame only. Not every clone is retained; where verified, under half of the shortfall comes from an unresolved V gene, and the cause of the rest is unknown. V, J and clone size were drawn from that table, and D and trimming were deduced from the DNA. Recorded for this sample are roughly 130,000 clones; about 74% of them occurred a single time. The ten largest clones take up 5.8% of the sample.

What the research found in general, with its limitations: A further reported finding was that TCR beta sequences accurately predicted the HLA-A and HLA-B alleles for most subjects in the first cohort. Across donors, most TCR sequences were observed very rarely, whereas some public TCRs were present in many individuals. According to a later analysis, most CMV-associated TCR beta chains appeared to be HLA-restricted, and the HLA associations seemed to be driven largely by CMV exposure. Approximately 18 rarely observed V segments, including chromosome 9 orphons, were excluded from the earlier analysis of about 600 of the donors because counts were too low. Some IMGT-functional V segments, including TRBV6-2 and TRBV6-3, could not be distinguished by the 87-base-pair reads and were therefore excluded. Correlated functional status among segregating V segments might reflect linkage disequilibrium, but an unknown experimental factor could not be ruled out. The classifier was reported to diagnose cytomegalovirus status with high specificity and sensitivity in both the original and validation cohorts. The sequencing pipeline was judged likely to have produced a cluster of highly shared sequence variants as a technical artifact. The authors suggested that the approach could potentially be extended to other disease states and immunological phenotypes. In the study, 164 TCR beta chains were listed as associated with cytomegalovirus. A later analysis associated 15,000 or so TCR beta sequences with specific HLA alleles at a false discovery rate of 0.05. In this cohort, only TCR beta chains were sequenced, and detectable features were limited by the absence of alpha or paired-chain data. For the cohort, immune exposure information was limited to CMV serostatus. HLA typing was unavailable for some donors at each locus, so association tests used only the typed subset. An association between a missense DCLRE1C variant and V-gene and J-gene trimming of TCR beta chains was found in a later genetic analysis and replicated in an independent cohort. In a later analysis, the rate of TCR association differed among HLA loci, with DRB1 alleles having the most associated TCRs and HLA-C alleles having the fewest. In an earlier analysis of more than 500 of the donors, most TCR beta V segments appeared in productive rearrangements about 90% or about 30% of the time, broadly matching IMGT annotations. According to a later genetic analysis, donors in an Asian-associated ancestry cluster had fewer N-insertions in productive TCRs than the approximately 610-donor mean. In vitro tests confirmed that a few of the cytomegalovirus-associated TCR beta chains recognize cytomegalovirus antigens. Roughly uniform sequencing depth across donors was assumed in presence/absence analyses, although this assumption may not hold. According to a later analysis, parvovirus B19, influenza, CMV and Epstein-Barr virus appeared linked to several top co-occurrence clusters. Assigning TCR associations to individual alleles was difficult when HLA alleles, especially DR and DQ, strongly co-occurred. Compared with equally common non-associated chains, HLA-associated TCR beta chains in a later analysis were more clonally expanded and had lower generation probabilities.

Sequenced material: PBMCs. The chain employs TRBV7-2 and TRBJ1-2; the D segment could be TRBD1, given 5 matching bases. The TCR was taken from a woman aged 45-60 years in good health and CMV-seropositive. The bases read TGTGCCAGCAGCTTAGATCTCCGGGTGGGGGGTGGCTACACCTTC. Translated, it gives CASSLDLRVGGGYTF.